This T cell receptor beta chain was observed in a study of T cell responses to AZD1222 COVID-19 vaccine. Study-wide points: Of spike-specific TCRs, nearly half reportedly target regions left unmutated in variants. Two AZD1222 administrations were followed by greater Spike-specific TCR breadth and depth. Seropositive status at baseline applied to only a handful of AZD1222 recipients. There were repertoire samples only from the period after the peak T cell response.

This clone has just a few counts. Its antigen remains unknown. This CDR3 contains 15 residues. CDR1 and CDR2 (germline): KGHDR, SFDVKD. The ends were cut back, 2 bases at V and 0 bases at J, with 6 bases in the middle. Clones were read by immunoSEQ multiplex PCR, and TCRdb kept only the in-frame ones, dropping some. Altogether 200,000 or so clones are present, about nine tenths being singletons, with the ten largest covering around 2.9%. This chain joins TRBV24-1 and TRBJ1-4; no clear D. Sample: peripheral blood, taken on day 0 of MenACWY control vaccination. The receptor was derived from an adult in good health. The CDR3 loop reads CATSDSRATNEKLFF. Written as DNA, the CDR3 is TGTGCCACCAGTGATTCAAGGGCAACTAATGAAAAACTGTTTTTT.